This passage covers 13 T cell receptor beta chains from one sample sequenced in a study of T cell responses to AZD1222 COVID-19 vaccine. Assay used: immunoSEQ multiplex PCR; TCRdb lists only in-frame clones, some missing. This sample has 80,000 to 90,000 clones, with roughly nine tenths found just once. The material sequenced was peripheral blood, taken on day 0 of AZD1222 vaccination. The receptors were sampled from an adult in good health.

V gene TRBV7-9 combines with J gene TRBJ1-4; D call uncertain. The CDR3 sequence is 14 residues long. Trimming took off 6 bases at V and 2 bases at J, with 10 bases between the two ends. Germline assignment: CDR1 SEHNR and CDR2 FQNEAQ (reference sequence). The CDR3: CASRKTETNEKLFF. CDR3 nucleotide sequence: TGTGCCAGCAGAAAGACTGAGACTAATGAAAAACTGTTTTTT.

The gene calls are TRBV10-3 and TRBJ2-5; a weak D match, TRBD2 (7 bases). Trimming pared 0 bases from V and 2 bases from J, leaving 10 bases between. The CDR3 is 15 amino acids. In germline, CDR1 is ENHRY, CDR2 SYGVKD. The CDR3 here is CAISESGGGQETQYF. The CDR3, as DNA: TGTGCCATCAGTGAGTCGGGAGGGGGACAAGAGACCCAGTACTTC.

V is TRBV5-6 and J is TRBJ1-1; D call uncertain. The CDR3 sequence is 13 residues long. Trimming removed 0 bases from V and 10 bases from J, with 13 bases in between. The germline CDR1 and CDR2 sequences are SGHDT and YYEEEE. The CDR3 reads CASSLGDASSAFF. CDR3 coding DNA: TGTGCCAGCAGCTTGGGCGACGCCTCTTCAGCTTTCTTT. Full variable domain (missing parts from reference TRBV5-6 and TRBJ1-1): DAGVTQSPTHLIKTRGQQVTLRCSPKSGHDTVSWYQQALGQGPQFIFQYYEEEERQRGNFPDRFSGHQFPNYSSELNVNALLLGDSALYLCASSLGDASSAFFGQGTRLTVV.

This clone was seen a handful of times. The gene calls are TRBV11-3 and TRBJ1-5; the D gene is possibly TRBD1 (5 bases). The V gene lost 2 bases and the J gene lost 1 base, with 9 bases spanning the gap. Germline lookup yields CDR1 SGHNT and CDR2 YENEEA. This CDR3 region has 15 residues. The CDR3 here is CASSLWGSSNQPQHF. CDR3 bases: TGTGCCAGCAGCTTATGGGGCTCGAGCAATCAGCCCCAGCATTTT.

The chain employs TRBV19 and TRBJ2-1; D is uncertain. Trimming took off 0 bases at V and 7 bases at J, with 13 bases between the two ends. CDR1 is LNHDA and CDR2 is SQIVND in the germline V gene (reference sequence). This CDR3 contains 15 residues. This CDR3 reads CASSIDLFSANEQFF. The DNA for the CDR3 is TGTGCCAGTAGTATAGATCTTTTTTCCGCAAATGAGCAGTTCTTC.

The chain recombines TRBV18 with TRBJ2-7; no firm D call. Germline-derived CDR1 and CDR2 are KGHSH and LQKENI. The CDR3 spans 11 residues. Trimming shortened V by 2 bases and J by 4 bases, and 3 bases separated the two germline ends. DNA of the CDR3: TGTGCCAGCTCACCATTGTACGAGCAGTACTTC. Its translation: CASSPLYEQYF.

The chain employs TRBV4-1 and TRBJ2-5, with D perhaps matching TRBD2 (6 bases). The germline CDR1 and CDR2 sequences are MGHRA and YSYEKL. This CDR3 is 14 amino acids long. Trimming removed 3 bases at V and 2 bases at J, with 10 bases between. CDR3 coding DNA: TGCGCCAGCAGCCATCTAGCGAATCAAGAGACCCAGTACTTC. This sequence encodes CASSHLANQETQYF.

The rearrangement joins TRBV9 to TRBJ2-2; no reliable D call. This CDR3 comprises 16 residues. CDR1 and CDR2 from the germline V gene are SGDLS and YYNGEE. Trimming took off 0 bases at V and 4 bases at J, with 13 bases between the two ends. The CDR3, as DNA: TGTGCCAGCAGCGTAGGGGTGGTACTTGGCACCGGGGAGCTGTTTTTT. Encoded protein: CASSVGVVLGTGELFF.

The table lists this clone with a count of one. The J gene is TRBJ2-7, the V gene TRBV19; D assignment may be TRBD1 or TRBD2 (5 bases each). V was cut by 3 bases and J by 0 bases, with 9 bases left in between. Per germline, CDR1 LNHDA and CDR2 SQIVND (reference sequence). This CDR3 region has 14 residues. DNA of the CDR3: TGTGCCAGTAGTATCCCTGGGGGCTCCTACGAGCAGTACTTC. Amino acid sequence: CASSIPGGSYEQYF.

The chain has TRBV7-9 and TRBJ2-1; no reliable D call. Germline assignment: CDR1 SEHNR and CDR2 FQNEAQ (reference sequence). Trimming pared 3 bases from V and 5 bases from J, leaving 8 bases between. The CDR3 runs 13 residues. The CDR3 bases are TGTGCCAGCAGCTTTACACCGAACAATGAGCAGTTCTTC. Translated, it gives CASSFTPNNEQFF. Filled out from reference TRBV7-9 and TRBJ2-1, the complete variable domain reads DTGVSQNPRHKITKRGQNVTFRCDPISEHNRLYWYRQTLGQGPEFLTYFQNEAQLEKSRLLSDRFSAERPKGSFSTLEIQRTEQGDSAMYLCASSFTPNNEQFFGPGTRLTVL.

The J gene is TRBJ1-1, the V gene TRBV29-1; D is ambiguous. The ends were cut back, 4 bases at V and 1 base at J, with 13 bases in the middle. CDR3 length: 14 residues. CDR1 SQVTM and CDR2 ANQGSEA come from the germline V gene. The CDR3 sequence is CSVVKLKGNTEAFF. The CDR3 DNA reads as TGCAGCGTTGTAAAGTTGAAAGGGAACACTGAAGCTTTCTTT.

The J gene is TRBJ2-2, the V gene TRBV19, with 9 nucleotides matching TRBD2. Germline-derived CDR1 and CDR2 are LNHDA and SQIVND (reference sequence). This CDR3 contains 16 residues. Losses at the gene ends were 4 bases for V and 3 bases for J; bases not matched to a gene: 6. The CDR3 sequence: CASSSGTSSHTGELFF. The CDR3 coding sequence is TGTGCCAGTAGTAGTGGGACTAGCTCCCACACCGGGGAGCTGTTTTTT. Full variable domain (rest looked up from reference TRBV19 and TRBJ2-2): DGGITQSPKYLFRKEGQNVTLSCEQNLNHDAMYWYRQDPGQGLRLIYYSQIVNDFQKGDIAEGYSVSREKKESFPLTVTSAQKNPTAFYLCASSSGTSSHTGELFFGEGSRLTVL.

The genes are TRBV4-1 and TRBJ2-5; TRBD1 matches at 8 bases. This CDR3 has 16 residues. The V segment lost 4 bases and the J segment 5 bases; nucleotides outside the gene matches: 12. CDR1 is MGHRA, CDR2 YSYEKL, per germline. The chain's CDR3 is CASSPSPTGDGETQYF. Written as DNA, the CDR3 is TGCGCCAGCAGCCCTTCTCCGACAGGGGATGGGGAGACCCAGTACTTC.